The present TCR beta chain was sequenced within a study of T cell responses to AZD1222 COVID-19 vaccine. Study-wide points: White British donors predominated, females outnumbered males, and clonal diversity was possibly underestimated. Only 5 or 6 AZD1222 recipients were seropositive at baseline.

The protocol was immunoSEQ multiplex PCR, while the TCRdb copy is restricted to in-frame clones and leaves out a portion. The table has about 120,000 clones, under 95% seen once. Concerning this clone: Its antigen is not known.

Losses at the gene ends were 1 base for V and 18 bases for J; bases not matched to a gene: 6. Germline CDR1 reads LGHDT; CDR2 reads YNNKEL (reference sequence). The CDR3 is 12 amino acids. The rearrangement uses TRBV3-1 (or the pseudogene TRBV3-2) and TRBJ1-6; 7 bases align to TRBD1. The input for sequencing was peripheral blood, taken 28 days after the second AZD1222 dose. This receptor was identified in an adult who received the AZD1222 COVID-19 vaccine. CDR3 in DNA: TGTGCCAGCAGCCAAGCAGGGGGACGCCCCCACTTT. This codes for CASSQAGGRPHF.